This section outlines one T cell receptor beta chain sequence together with its context. What it binds is unknown. Sequencing libraries made from TCR beta cDNA carried unique molecular identifiers. From the PCR reads, TCRdb called clonotypes with MiXCR, one entry per CDR3 protein. The data contain fewer than 850,000 distinct CDR3 sequences, roughly 46% of them singletons. This specimen comes from a study of post-analysis software for immune sequencing data. About the research overall: Recorded disease courses covered relapsing-remitting, secondary progressive and progressive-relapsing multiple sclerosis. Some patients had no subtype annotation. Overall study findings and caveats: Samples made in the same batch grouped tightly together by F measure. Patients had higher frequencies than controls of roughly five TRBV segments, including TRBV5-6, TRBV5-1 and TRBV20-1.

Germline V lookup: CDR1 MNHNY, CDR2 SVGAGI (reference sequence). The CDR3 sequence is 17 residues long. V shed 6 bases, J shed 2 bases, and the junction held 16 bases outside the gene matches. The receptor was derived from a girl aged 10-17 years with multiple sclerosis. The sequenced sample was blood. The chain carries TRBV6-6 and TRBJ2-7; 7 positions match TRBD1. This chain's CDR3 is CASSPGIGTARAYEQYF. CDR3 nucleotides: TGTGCCAGCAGCCCCGGGATCGGGACAGCCAGAGCCTACGAGCAGTACTTC.